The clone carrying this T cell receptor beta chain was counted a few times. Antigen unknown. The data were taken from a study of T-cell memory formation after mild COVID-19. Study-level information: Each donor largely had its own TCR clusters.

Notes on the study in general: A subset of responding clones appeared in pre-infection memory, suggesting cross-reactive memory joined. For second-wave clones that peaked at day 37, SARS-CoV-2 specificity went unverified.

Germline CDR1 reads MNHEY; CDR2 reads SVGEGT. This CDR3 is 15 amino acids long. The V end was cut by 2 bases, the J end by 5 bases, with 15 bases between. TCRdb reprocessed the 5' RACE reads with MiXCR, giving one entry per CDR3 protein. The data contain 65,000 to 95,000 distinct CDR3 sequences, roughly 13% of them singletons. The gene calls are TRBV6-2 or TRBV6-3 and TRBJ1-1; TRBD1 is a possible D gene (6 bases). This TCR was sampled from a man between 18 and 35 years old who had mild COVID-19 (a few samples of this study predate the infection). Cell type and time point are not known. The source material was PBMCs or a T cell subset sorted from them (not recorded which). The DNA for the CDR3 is TGTGCCAGCAGTTACCCACCTCGGGGGCGTACTGAAGCTTTCTTT. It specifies CASSYPPRGRTEAFF.